The rows below give T cell receptor beta chains drawn from one sample of a study of T-cell reconstitution after alpha-beta-depleted transplantation in children. TCRdb passed the PCR reads through MiXCR, listing each CDR3 protein once. The profile shows roughly 200,000 distinct CDR3 sequences, roughly 14% of them singletons. Sequenced material: PBMCs from the stem cell graft donor, taken from the stem cell graft. The receptors here all came from a human donor who donated a stem cell graft to a child with acute lymphoblastic leukemia. Each CDR3 is given with its conserved first and last residue. The D gene is left open where the match is weak. A clone size is listed for some rows: how often the clone was seen (once, few, many), or a class if it is expanded.

>TRBJ2-7|many|TRBD2|TRBV28
TGTGCCAGCAGTCTAATACGGCCAGAAATAGCGGGAGCGGGCGAGCAGTACTTC
CASSLIRPEIAGAGEQYF
>TRBJ2-3|few|NA|TRBV29-1
TGCAGCGTTGAAGATCACGTGGCAGATACGCAGTATTTT
CSVEDHVADTQYF
>TRBJ2-3|many|NA|TRBV12-3/TRBV12-4
TGTGCCAGCAGTTTAAAGGGTAGCGGATGGGGGACAGATACGCAGTATTTT
CASSLKGSGWGTDTQYF
>TRBJ1-5|many|NA|TRBV5-1
TGCGCCAGCAGCTGGTGGGGCGAGACAGGTCAGGGCAATCAGCCCCAGCATTTT
CASSWWGETGQGNQPQHF
>TRBJ1-1|many|NA|TRBV11-3
TGTGCCAGCAGCGCCGGCGGTTGGGGAAGGGGCACTGAAGCTTTCTTT
CASSAGGWGRGTEAFF
>TRBJ2-3|many|NA|TRBV5-5
TGTGCCAGCAGCTTGCGGGGCCGTAGCACAGATACGCAGTATTTT
CASSLRGRSTDTQYF
>TRBJ2-1|NA|NA|TRBV5-1
TGCGCCAGCAGCTTGTCACTGCACAATGAGCAGTTCTTC
CASSLSLHNEQFF
>TRBJ2-3|many|NA|TRBV12-3/TRBV12-4
TGTGCCAGCAGTTTGTACCAGGACAGACTACCTTTGGGTACGCAGTATTTT
CASSLYQDRLPLGTQYF
>TRBJ2-1|NA|TRBD1|TRBV5-1
TGCGCCAGCAGCTCCACTACCCCGGGACAGCGAAACAATGAGCAGTTCTTC
CASSSTTPGQRNNEQFF
>TRBJ2-3|few|TRBD2|TRBV10-3
TGTGCCATCGTAAGGGAGCGGGACACAGATACGCAGTATTTT
CAIVRERDTDTQYF
>TRBJ1-4|many|NA|TRBV12-3/TRBV12-4
TGTGCCAGCAGTTTTCCGGGGGCGAGTGAAAAACTGTTTTTT
CASSFPGASEKLFF
>TRBJ2-7|many|NA|TRBV28
TGTGCCAGCAGTTGGGGGGCGGGCCACTACGAGCAGTACTTC
CASSWGAGHYEQYF
>TRBJ1-4|many|NA|TRBV12-3/TRBV12-4
TGTGCCAGCAGTTTAGCGGTGGACAGTCCGTCGAAACTGTTTTTT
CASSLAVDSPSKLFF
>TRBJ1-2|many|NA|TRBV10-2
TGCGCCAGCTCTCGGGACACTCAAGGCTACACCTTC
CASSRDTQGYTF
>TRBJ1-2|many|TRBD1|TRBV20-1
TGCAGTGCTTCAGGGGGGGCTCGCTATGGCTACACCTTC
CSASGGARYGYTF
>TRBJ1-2|few|TRBD1|TRBV29-1
TGCAGCGTTGGGGACAGTCTCCTTCGCTCCTATGGCTACACCTTC
CSVGDSLLRSYGYTF
>TRBJ2-7|many|TRBD2|TRBV20-1
TGCAGTGCTAGAGTTCCTAGCGGCCTCCACGAGCAGTACTTC
CSARVPSGLHEQYF
>TRBJ2-7|many|TRBD2|TRBV20-1
TGCAGTGCCGATGAAGGACTAGAGCACGAGCAGTACTTC
CSADEGLEHEQYF
>TRBJ2-2|NA|NA|TRBV5-5
TGTGCCAGCAGCCACGAACTACTAGCAACCGGGGAGCTGTTTTTT
CASSHELLATGELFF
>TRBJ2-1|many|TRBD2|TRBV20-1
TGCAGTGCCAGGGGACTAGCGGGAGTCAATGAGCAGTTCTTC
CSARGLAGVNEQFF
>TRBJ2-1|NA|TRBD1|TRBV6-6
TGTGCCAGCAGTACGGGCCGGGACAGGGCTAACAATGAGCAGTTCTTC
CASSTGRDRANNEQFF
>TRBJ1-1|NA|NA|TRBV2
TGTGCCAGCAGTGAATGGTCAGGGGATCGGAACACTGAAGCTTTCTTT
CASSEWSGDRNTEAFF
>TRBJ1-1|NA|NA|TRBV5-1
TGCGCCAGCAGCGTGAGCACGGGGAACACTGAAGCTTTCTTT
CASSVSTGNTEAFF
>TRBJ2-2|many|TRBD2|TRBV6-1
TGTGCCAGCAGTGAAAATAGCGGGAGGGAATATACCGGGGAGCTGTTTTTT
CASSENSGREYTGELFF
>TRBJ2-7|NA|TRBD1|TRBV20-1
TGCAGTGGAGACGGGACAGGGGGGGAGCAGTACTTC
CSGDGTGGEQYF
>TRBJ2-4|many|TRBD1|TRBV5-5
TGTGCCAGCAGCCCCAGACAGGGGATAGCCAAAAACATTCAGTACTTC
CASSPRQGIAKNIQYF
>TRBJ1-1|NA|TRBD1|TRBV20-1
TGCAGTGCTGGGGGACAGGGAGGGTTGGACACTGAAGCTTTCTTT
CSAGGQGGLDTEAFF
>TRBJ2-4|NA|NA|TRBV12-3/TRBV12-4
TGTGCCAGCAGTTTCTGGGGGGGCGCGACCAAAAACATTCAGTACTTC
CASSFWGGATKNIQYF
>TRBJ2-7|many|NA|TRBV7-6
TGTGCCAGCAGCTTAGTCGGGCAGGTTCACGACGAGCAGTACTTC
CASSLVGQVHDEQYF
>TRBJ2-7|few|TRBD1|TRBV12-3/TRBV12-4
TGTGCCAGCAGAATGACAGGGGCCCCCTACGAGCAGTACTTC
CASRMTGAPYEQYF
>TRBJ2-7|NA|TRBD2|TRBV20-1
TGCTGTGCTAAGTTCGATAGAAGGACTAGCGGAACTTACGAGCAGTACTTC
CCAKFDRRTSGTYEQYF
>TRBJ2-1|many|NA|TRBV20-1
TGCAGTGCTAGGAATCTCGCGAACCATCCAAATGAGCAGTTCTTC
CSARNLANHPNEQFF
>TRBJ2-5|many|NA|TRBV5-1
TGCGCCAGCAGCCCGGAGGTCGGGGGCCCGGAGACCCAGTACTTC
CASSPEVGGPETQYF
>TRBJ2-3|many|NA|TRBV4-1
TGCGCCAGCGGCGGGACCCCAGATACGCAGTATTTT
CASGGTPDTQYF